These 8 T cell receptor beta chains came from one sample sequenced in a study of T cells in localized non-small cell lung cancer. Sequencing used immunoSEQ multiplex PCR; TCRdb keeps in-frame clones, though not all of them. The sample has tens of thousands of clones; about 84% are singletons. The sample in question was peripheral blood, obtained before any cancer treatment. These receptors originate from a female donor of 60 years or more with stage I lung adenocarcinoma.

The rearrangement links TRBV28 to TRBJ2-7, with D perhaps matching TRBD2 (7 bases). Germline CDR1 is MDHEN and CDR2 is SYDVKM. The CDR3 is 14 amino acids. V was trimmed by 3 bases and J by 2 bases, leaving 11 bases between them. The chain's CDR3 is CASSLGRGAYEQYF. The DNA for the CDR3 is TGTGCCAGCAGTTTGGGGAGGGGGGCCTACGAGCAGTACTTC.

The rearrangement links TRBV7-8 to TRBJ2-2, with 8 bases that match TRBD1. The CDR3 spans 16 residues. CDR1 and CDR2 from the germline V gene are SGHVS and FQNEAQ. V shed 4 bases, J shed 0 bases, and the junction held 4 bases outside the gene matches. The CDR3 region has the DNA TGTGCCAGCAGCTCGTCAGGGGGCACGAACACCGGGGAGCTGTTTTTT. Its translation: CASSSSGGTNTGELFF. The variable domain in full, with the rest retrieved from reference TRBV7-8 and TRBJ2-2, is GAGVSQSPRYKVAKRGQDVALRCDPISGHVSLFWYQQALGQGPEFLTYFQNEAQLDKSGLPSDRFFAERPEGSVSTLKIQRTQQEDSAVYLCASSSSGGTNTGELFFGEGSRLTVL.

The chain joins TRBV5-6 to TRBJ2-3, with TRBD2 matching over 7 bases. Per germline, CDR1 SGHDT and CDR2 YYEEEE. V lost 4 bases and J lost 1; bases outside the gene matches: 9. This CDR3 has 16 amino acids. The chain's CDR3 is CASSIRRAGGTDTQYF. DNA for the CDR3: TGTGCCAGCAGCATCAGGAGGGCGGGGGGCACAGATACGCAGTATTTT.

The chain carries TRBV19 and TRBJ1-1; D may be TRBD1 (5 bases). Trimming shortened V by 3 bases and J by 4 bases, and 9 bases separated the two germline ends. Germline CDR1 LNHDA, CDR2 SQIVND (reference sequence). CDR3 length: 13 amino acids. The CDR3, as DNA: TGTGCCAGTAGTATCAGGGTCGGCACTGAAGCTTTCTTT. Encoded protein: CASSIRVGTEAFF.

The rearrangement uses TRBV6-6 and TRBJ2-7; 11 bases line up with TRBD2. With V trimmed by 0 bases and J by 12 bases, 7 bases remained unmatched. Germline values: CDR1 MNHNY, CDR2 SVGAGI (reference sequence). The CDR3 spans 14 residues. CDR3 sequence reads: CASSYSPTSGNGYF. The CDR3 DNA reads TGTGCCAGCAGTTACTCGCCGACTAGCGGGAATGGGTACTTC.

The chain employs TRBV19 and TRBJ1-5, with 7 bases aligning to TRBD1. V was clipped by 3 bases and J by 4 bases; unmatched bases: 6. CDR3 length equals 15 residues. The germline gives CDR1 LNHDA, CDR2 SQIVND (reference sequence). The CDR3 sequence is CASSMGRGLNQPQHF. Written as DNA, the CDR3 is TGTGCCAGTAGTATGGGTAGGGGGCTAAATCAGCCCCAGCATTTT.

This rearrangement joins TRBV4-1 to TRBJ1-2; 8 bases map to TRBD1. This CDR3 has 16 residues. The ends lost 0 bases at V and 7 bases at J; junction bases unmatched: 10. Germline V gene data show CDR1 as MGHRA and CDR2 as YSYEKL. CDR3 nucleotides: TGCGCCAGCAGCCAAGATTGGGTCCCGGACAGGGCTGGCTACACCTTC. Translation gives CASSQDWVPDRAGYTF.

V gene TRBV19 combines with J gene TRBJ1-5, with 7 positions matching TRBD1. Germline CDR1 reads LNHDA; CDR2 reads SQIVND (reference sequence). V dropped 6 bases and J dropped 0; count of bases not matched to a gene: 11. The CDR3 extends over 17 amino acids. CDR3 in DNA: TGTGCCAGTAGCTACTCCGGGACAGTTTATAGCAATCAGCCCCAGCATTTT. Its translation: CASSYSGTVYSNQPQHF.